One TCR beta chain is described in this entry. Its antigen is not identified. CDR3 length: 15 amino acids. V lost 2 bases to trimming and J lost 4 bases; unmatched junction nucleotides: 4. Germline V gene lookup returns CDR1 SGDLS and CDR2 YYNGEE. These data belong to a study of cytomegalovirus exposure and HLA in healthy donors. Whole-study results and caveats: A few chains tied to CMV proved CMV antigen-specific in vitro.

The study ran its PCR with 60 Vbeta and 13 Jbeta primers. Libraries were prepared by immunoSEQ multiplex PCR; TCRdb keeps only in-frame clonotypes and omits some of them. Recorded for this sample: about 88,000 clones. Input material: PBMCs. The clonotype originates from a girl aged 5 to 17 in good health and CMV-seropositive. The J gene is TRBJ1-2, the V gene TRBV9; 11 bases line up with TRBD1. The CDR3 sequence: CASSVGTGGAYGYTF. DNA for the CDR3: TGTGCCAGCAGCGTGGGGACAGGGGGTGCCTATGGCTACACCTTC.